This T cell receptor (beta chain) was recovered during a study of monozygotic twins with inflammatory bowel disease. TCRdb reanalyzed the 5' RACE reads, giving one entry per CDR3 protein sequence and no DNA. The sample has 110,000 to 150,000 distinct CDR3 sequences, and its top ten clones hold about 1.2%. The germline V gene has CDR1 SGHTA and CDR2 FQGNSA. CDR3 length: 17 amino acids. The source is a human donor with ulcerative colitis or Crohn's disease, or a healthy co-twin of an affected twin (not recorded which). The sequencing sample was made of blood. V usage is TRBV7-2 and J usage is TRBJ2-7; absent DNA, TCRdb's TRBD2 call cannot be checked. CDR3 in amino acids: CASSGGPGLAGVREQYF.